This T cell receptor (beta chain) is from a study of low-dose radiotherapy and immunotherapy resistance in tumors. The time point denotes: after trial treatment. Specified treatment: LDRT plus nivolumab, ipilimumab, low-dose cyclophosphamide and aspirin (RACIN trial). The treatment that donors received included nivolumab, ipilimumab, aspirin, low-dose cyclophosphamide and low-dose radiotherapy. CDR3 length: 15 amino acids. In germline, CDR1 is SGHTA, CDR2 FQGNSA. The V end lost 5 bases, the J end lost 5 bases, and 16 bases lay between the germline ends. This clonotype came up many times. TRAV- and TRBV-specific primers were used for first-strand cDNA, which covered alpha and beta chains. Over approximately 20 PCR cycles, TCRs were amplified from a constant-region primer and V-primer adapter. TCRdb reprocessed the reads via MiXCR and lists one record per CDR3 protein. The table shows 80,000 or so distinct CDR3 sequences, with 15% to 20% occurring only once.

This specimen consisted of PBMCs, obtained after low-dose radiotherapy plus immunotherapy. The receptor was isolated from a male donor with prostate cancer. The rearrangement uses TRBV7-2 and TRBJ2-1; D is possibly TRBD1 or TRBD2 (5 bases each). DNA for the CDR3: TGTGCCAGCAGCAGACGATATGGGGGAGACAATGAGCAGTTCTTC. Amino acid sequence: CASSRRYGGDNEQFF.